Given below is one TCR beta chain in context. Its cognate antigen is unknown. The CDR3 is 13 amino acids. Per the germline V gene, CDR1 is SNHLY and CDR2 is FYNNEI. The V gene end was trimmed by 11 bases and the J gene end by 2 bases; junction bases not matched to a gene: 6. Unique molecular identifiers featured in each of the TCR beta cDNA libraries. Roughly 500,000 cDNA molecules were recovered from an input of roughly 0.85 to 10 million T cells. TCRdb processed the PCR reads anew with MiXCR; each CDR3 protein has one entry. The repertoire has roughly 870,000 distinct CDR3 sequences, 53% of them found once; the top ten carry roughly 4.4%. The source of the sample is a study of post-analysis software for immune sequencing data. Study results and limitations: When patients were compared with controls, a handful of TRBV segments were more frequent, TRBV5-6, TRBV5-1 and TRBV20-1 among them.

V usage is TRBV2 and J usage is TRBJ2-1, with 7 bases matching TRBD2. Source material: blood. This sequence was found in a girl aged 10 to 17 with multiple sclerosis. The CDR3 loop is CAAGERTYNEQFF. The CDR3 bases are TGTGCCGCGGGGGAGAGGACCTACAATGAGCAGTTCTTC.